This passage covers 27 T cell receptor beta chains from one sample sequenced in a study of memory CD4+ T cells and cytomegalovirus serostatus. Here immunoSEQ multiplex PCR was the method, and the copy in TCRdb shows in-frame clones only, minus some. The data show about 45,000 clones, 76% seen once. The sort gate was single viable CD3+CD4+CD8-CD45RO+ cells for memory CD4+ T cells. Material for sequencing was memory CD4+ T cells from blood. Receptor source: an adult in good health and CMV-seronegative.

This chain connects TRBV7-9 to TRBJ2-7, with TRBD2 identical over 7 bases. J gave up 3 bases and V 5 bases, and 4 bases lay outside the gene matches. This CDR3 spans 13 amino acids. From germline, CDR1 is SEHNR and CDR2 FQNEAQ (reference sequence). The DNA for the CDR3 is TGTGCCAGCAGCGATACTAGCGACTACGAGCAGTACTTC. It codes for CASSDTSDYEQYF. Combining the CDR3 with reference TRBV7-9 and TRBJ2-7 gives the whole variable domain DTGVSQNPRHKITKRGQNVTFRCDPISEHNRLYWYRQTLGQGPEFLTYFQNEAQLEKSRLLSDRFSAERPKGSFSTLEIQRTEQGDSAMYLCASSDTSDYEQYFGPGTRLTVT.

DNA for the CDR3: TGCAGCGTGGAGACAAGGGCCGGGGGCAGGTACGAGCAGTACTTC. This codes for CSVETRAGGRYEQYF. The rearrangement joins TRBV29-1 to TRBJ2-7; D possibly matches TRBD1 or TRBD2 (6 bases each). CDR3 length equals 15 residues. Germline CDR1 and CDR2: SQVTM and ANQGSEA. Trimming took 6 bases from V and 4 from J, leaving 22 bases between them.

The rearrangement uses TRBV5-6 and TRBJ2-6; 8 bases map to TRBD2. This CDR3 has 16 amino acids. V was pared by 7 bases and J by 0 bases, with 6 bases of the junction left unmatched. The V gene's germline CDR1 is SGHDT and CDR2 YYEEEE. DNA for the CDR3: TGTGCCAGCGGCGGGGGGCTAGTCTCTGGGGCCAACGTCCTGACTTTC. Its protein is CASGGGLVSGANVLTF.

This chain connects TRBV28 to TRBJ2-5; TRBD1 is a possible D gene (6 bases). The CDR3 is made up of 15 amino acids. V lost 6 bases and J 7 bases, leaving 21 bases between the germline ends. Per the germline V gene, CDR1 is MDHEN and CDR2 is SYDVKM. The DNA for the CDR3 is TGTGCCAGCAGACCGCCCCTCCAGGGGCAGGGGACCCAGTACTTC. As protein: CASRPPLQGQGTQYF.

The V gene is TRBV18, the J gene TRBJ1-1; D gene uncertain. Looked up from germline, CDR1 is KGHSH and CDR2 is LQKENI. Trimming pared 3 bases from V and 0 bases from J, leaving 8 bases between. This CDR3 spans 14 amino acids. CDR3: CASSPVRVNTEAFF. DNA for the CDR3: TGTGCCAGCTCACCCGTTCGGGTGAACACTGAAGCTTTCTTT.

This clone is medium-sized (0.01 to 0.1%) in the sample. J is TRBJ1-4 and V is TRBV30, with a possible D match to TRBD1 (5 bases). This CDR3 is 15 amino acids long. Between the trimmed V and J ends, which lost 1 base and 7 bases, there was a span of 16 bases. Germline CDR1 is GTSNPN and CDR2 is SVGIG (reference sequence). The CDR3 loop is CAWSEIRVWGEKLFF. As DNA, the CDR3 is TGTGCCTGGAGTGAGATCAGGGTCTGGGGTGAAAAACTGTTTTTT.

The J gene is TRBJ1-1, the V gene TRBV2, with D uncertain. Germline V gene lookup returns CDR1 SNHLY and CDR2 FYNNEI. V lost 5 bases to trimming and J lost 5 bases, with 15 bases between them. The length of the CDR3 is 14 residues. The CDR3 nucleotides are TGTGCCAGCAGTCTAACGGACGGGGAAACTGAAGCTTTCTTT. Amino acid sequence: CASSLTDGETEAFF.

J is TRBJ2-1 and V is TRBV4-1, with 8 bases fitting TRBD1. Trimming took 4 bases from V and 3 from J; bases not matched to a gene: 11. The CDR3 has 17 residues. Germline loops: CDR1 MGHRA, CDR2 YSYEKL. CDR3: CASSRQDRAFLYNEQFF. CDR3 sequence (DNA): TGCGCCAGCAGCCGTCAGGACAGGGCATTCCTCTACAATGAGCAGTTCTTC.

This chain connects TRBV7-3 to TRBJ1-4; D uncertain. The length of the CDR3 is 16 residues. V was clipped by 5 bases and J by 4 bases, with 17 bases between them. Germline V lookup: CDR1 SGHTA, CDR2 FQGTGA. This chain's CDR3 is CASSPQKGISNEKLFF. CDR3 in DNA: TGTGCCAGCAGCCCACAGAAAGGTATTAGTAATGAAAAACTGTTTTTT.

CDR3 nucleotide sequence: TGTGCCAGCACCACAGGGGGCCCTCAGCCCCAGCATTTT. Its translation: CASTTGGPQPQHF. The chain carries TRBV6-1 and TRBJ1-5; TRBD1 aligns across 9 bases. The CDR3 sequence is 13 residues long. Germline loops: CDR1 MNHNS, CDR2 SASEGT. Trimming removed 7 bases from V and 6 bases from J; junction bases left unmatched: 4.

This rearrangement joins TRBV15 to TRBJ1-2; 9 nucleotides match TRBD1. V lost 3 bases, J lost 5 bases, and 7 bases stayed unmatched. Germline V gene sequence: CDR1 LNHNV, CDR2 YYDKDF (reference sequence). CDR3 length equals 15 residues. This CDR3 reads CATSRRQGVGYGYTF. CDR3 DNA: TGTGCCACCAGCAGGAGACAGGGGGTAGGGTATGGCTACACCTTC.

This clone was seen a single time. V usage is TRBV18 and J usage is TRBJ1-4, with 12 bases matching TRBD1. Germline CDR1 KGHSH, CDR2 LQKENI. The ends lost 3 bases at V and 7 bases at J; junction bases unmatched: 3. The CDR3 sequence is 15 residues long. CDR3 protein: CASSPPGQGAEKLFF. CDR3 DNA sequence: TGTGCCAGCTCACCTCCGGGACAGGGGGCTGAAAAACTGTTTTTT. Full variable domain (missing parts from reference TRBV18 and TRBJ1-4): NAGVMQNPRHLVRRRGQEARLRCSPMKGHSHVYWYRQLPEEGLKFMVYLQKENIIDESGMPKERFSAEFPKEGPSILRIQQVVRGDSAAYFCASSPPGQGAEKLFFGSGTQLSVL.

The chain joins TRBV7-3 to TRBJ2-5; D ambiguous. The CDR3 runs to 15 residues. Germline CDR1 SGHTA, CDR2 FQGTGA. V was pared by 3 bases and J by 5 bases, with 16 bases between. The CDR3 DNA reads TGTGCCAGCAGCTTCAAATCCGTTGAGTCTGAGACCCAGTACTTC. This encodes CASSFKSVESETQYF.

V gene TRBV4-1 combines with J gene TRBJ2-5; D tentatively reads TRBD1 or TRBD2 (5 bases each). The CDR3 totals 15 residues. V lost 2 bases and J lost 5, with 15 bases in between. CDR1 and CDR2 from the germline V gene are MGHRA and YSYEKL. CDR3 protein: CASSQNPGARETQYF. The CDR3, as DNA: TGCGCCAGCAGCCAAAATCCCGGGGCCCGGGAGACCCAGTACTTC.

The rearrangement uses TRBV27 and TRBJ1-2; D is unclear. V was shortened by 3 bases and J by 3 bases, with 8 bases between the two germline ends. Germline V gene lookup returns CDR1 MNHEY and CDR2 SMNVEV (reference sequence). The CDR3 totals 13 residues. The DNA for the CDR3 is TGTGCCAGCAGTTTTCGCGGCCACTATGGCTACACCTTC. It codes for CASSFRGHYGYTF.

The rearrangement joins TRBV7-8 to TRBJ1-2; 8 bases line up with TRBD1. CDR3 length: 13 residues. Germline CDR1 and CDR2: SGHVS and FQNEAQ. The V and J ends lost 5 bases and 8 bases, in that order; junction bases with no gene match: 7. CDR3 residues: CASSPDRGVGYTF. CDR3 sequence (DNA): TGTGCCAGCAGCCCCGACAGGGGAGTCGGCTACACCTTC.

J is TRBJ1-3 and V is TRBV6-6; a possible D gene is TRBD1 (5 bases). The CDR3 has 16 amino acids. Germline-derived CDR1 and CDR2 are MNHNY and SVGAGI (reference sequence). Trimming stripped 5 bases from V and 2 bases from J, with 16 bases between. For the CDR3, the DNA is TGTGCCAGCAGTCCACGGGACCTTTTACCTGGAAACACCATATATTTT. Amino acids: CASSPRDLLPGNTIYF.

The chain uses TRBV19 and TRBJ2-1; unclear D gene. The CDR3 is 11 amino acids. The V gene lost 5 bases and the J gene lost 7 bases, with 6 bases spanning the gap. In germline, CDR1 is LNHDA, CDR2 SQIVND (reference sequence). The CDR3 DNA follows: TGTGCCAGTAGTCTCCTTAATGAGCAGTTCTTC. Protein: CASSLLNEQFF. Combining the CDR3 with reference TRBV19 and TRBJ2-1 gives the whole variable domain DGGITQSPKYLFRKEGQNVTLSCEQNLNHDAMYWYRQDPGQGLRLIYYSQIVNDFQKGDIAEGYSVSREKKESFPLTVTSAQKNPTAFYLCASSLLNEQFFGPGTRLTVL.

The chain is built from TRBV5-4 and TRBJ2-1; TRBD1 or TRBD2 may be the D gene (5 bases each). The length of the CDR3 is 15 residues. CDR1 is SGHNT and CDR2 is YYREEE in the germline V gene (reference sequence). V shed 3 bases and J shed 9 bases, with 19 bases lying between them. The CDR3 loop is CASSSQSLGAGEQFF. The CDR3 DNA follows: TGTGCCAGCAGCTCGCAATCTCTAGGGGCGGGTGAGCAGTTCTTC. The variable domain in full, with the rest retrieved from reference TRBV5-4 and TRBJ2-1, is ETGVTQSPTHLIKTRGQQVTLRCSSQSGHNTVSWYQQALGQGPQFIFQYYREEENGRGNFPPRFSGLQFPNYSSELNVNALELDDSALYLCASSSQSLGAGEQFFGPGTRLTVL.

In this sample, this clone turned up once. The rearrangement links TRBV10-2 to TRBJ1-4; 7 bases line up with TRBD1. The CDR3 loop spans 14 amino acids. Germline CDR1 is WSHSY and CDR2 is SAAADI. V dropped 8 bases and J dropped 8; count of bases not matched to a gene: 11. CDR3 in DNA: TGCGCCAGCTCCAGGGGGAGTAGAGGAGAAAAACTGTTTTTT. This sequence encodes CASSRGSRGEKLFF.

This clone was observed a handful of times. The chain uses TRBV27 and TRBJ1-1; 7 bases match TRBD1. Germline CDR1 reads MNHEY; CDR2 reads SMNVEV (reference sequence). The junction had 8 bases not matched to a gene; V was cut back by 3 bases and J by 4 bases. CDR3 size: 15 residues. CDR3 sequence reads: CASSLAGRGRTEAFF. CDR3 nucleotide sequence: TGTGCCAGCAGTTTGGCAGGGAGGGGGCGCACTGAAGCTTTCTTT.

The chain combines TRBV2 with TRBJ1-6; 7 bases match TRBD1. There are 13 residues in the CDR3. From germline, CDR1 is SNHLY and CDR2 FYNNEI. Trimming at V came to 7 bases and at J to 12 bases, leaving 9 bases not matched to a gene. CDR3 sequence: CASIRETGKPLHF. CDR3 in DNA: TGTGCCAGCATTCGAGAGACAGGGAAACCCCTCCACTTT. Full variable domain (remainder filled in from reference TRBV2 and TRBJ1-6): EPEVTQTPSHQVTQMGQEVILRCVPISNHLYFYWYRQILGQKVEFLVSFYNNEISEKSEIFDDQFSVERPDGSNFTLKIRSTKLEDSAMYFCASIRETGKPLHFGNGTRLTVT.

The table lists this clone with a few counts. The chain combines TRBV5-4 with TRBJ2-7; D remains unclear. Trimming pared 4 bases from V and 2 bases from J, leaving 16 bases between. This CDR3 spans 15 amino acids. Germline values: CDR1 SGHNT, CDR2 YYREEE (reference sequence). The CDR3 bases are TGTGCCAGCAGCCCGGGTGCCAGTGTTACCTACGAGCAGTACTTC. It codes for CASSPGASVTYEQYF.

The chain joins TRBV28 to TRBJ1-4; maybe TRBD1 (5 bases). There are 14 residues in the CDR3. Germline CDR1 and CDR2: MDHEN and SYDVKM. V was clipped by 3 bases and J by 10 bases, with 15 bases between them. The CDR3, as DNA: TGTGCCAGCAGTTTCCAGGGCTGGAGGGGAAAACTGTTTTTT. Translation: CASSFQGWRGKLFF.

This clone has only a few counts. This chain uses TRBV11-2 with TRBJ2-2; no definite D call. The CDR3 totals 15 residues. With 2 bases removed from V and 4 bases from J, the gap between germline ends came to 11 bases. Germline loops: CDR1 SGHAT, CDR2 FQNNGV. The DNA of the CDR3 is TGTGCCAGCAGCTTAAATCCAACCGCCACCGGGGAGCTGTTTTTT. This gives the protein CASSLNPTATGELFF. The whole variable domain, filled in from reference TRBV11-2 and TRBJ2-2, reads EAGVAQSPRYKIIEKRQSVAFWCNPISGHATLYWYQQILGQGPKLLIQFQNNGVVDDSQLPKDRFSAERLKGVDSTLKIQPAKLEDSAVYLCASSLNPTATGELFFGEGSRLTVL.

The chain couples TRBV13 to TRBJ2-7, with no clear D. The CDR3 extends over 15 amino acids. Germline V gene lookup returns CDR1 PRHDT and CDR2 FYEKMQ (reference sequence). Deletions cut 0 bases from V and 2 bases from J, with 11 bases between. This CDR3 reads CASSLGRWSAYEQYF. The CDR3 nucleotides are TGTGCCAGCAGCTTAGGCCGTTGGTCCGCCTACGAGCAGTACTTC.

This clone occurred a few times. The CDR3 DNA reads as TGTGCCAGCTCACCTGGGAGAATGGATAATTCACCCCTCCACTTT. Protein sequence: CASSPGRMDNSPLHF. The chain has TRBV18 and TRBJ1-6; unclear D gene. This CDR3 spans 15 amino acids. Trimming removed 3 bases at V and 5 bases at J, with 11 bases between. Germline lookup yields CDR1 KGHSH and CDR2 LQKENI.